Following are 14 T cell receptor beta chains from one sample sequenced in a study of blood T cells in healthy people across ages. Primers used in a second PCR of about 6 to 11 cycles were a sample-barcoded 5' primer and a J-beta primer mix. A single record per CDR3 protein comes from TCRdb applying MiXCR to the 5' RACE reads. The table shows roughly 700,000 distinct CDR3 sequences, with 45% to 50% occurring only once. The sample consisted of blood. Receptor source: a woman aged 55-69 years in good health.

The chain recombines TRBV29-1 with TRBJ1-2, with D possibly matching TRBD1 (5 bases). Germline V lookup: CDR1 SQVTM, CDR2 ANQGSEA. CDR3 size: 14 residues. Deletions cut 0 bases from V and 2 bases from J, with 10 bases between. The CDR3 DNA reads TGCAGCGTTGAAGATCTGAAGGGGAACTATGGCTACACCTTC. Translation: CSVEDLKGNYGYTF.

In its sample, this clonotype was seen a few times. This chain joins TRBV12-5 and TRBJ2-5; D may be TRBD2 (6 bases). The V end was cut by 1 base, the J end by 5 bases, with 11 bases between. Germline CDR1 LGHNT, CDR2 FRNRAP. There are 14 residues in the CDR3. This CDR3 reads CASGLGRDFETQYF. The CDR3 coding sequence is TGTGCTAGTGGTTTGGGCCGGGACTTTGAGACCCAGTACTTC.

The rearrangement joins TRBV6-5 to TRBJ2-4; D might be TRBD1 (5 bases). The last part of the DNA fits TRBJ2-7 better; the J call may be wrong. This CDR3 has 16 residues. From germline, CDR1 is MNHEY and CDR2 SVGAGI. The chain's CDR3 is CASSYSGLRHPYEQYF. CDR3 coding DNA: TGTGCCAGCAGTTACTCGGGGCTGAGACACCCCTACGAGCAGTACTTC.

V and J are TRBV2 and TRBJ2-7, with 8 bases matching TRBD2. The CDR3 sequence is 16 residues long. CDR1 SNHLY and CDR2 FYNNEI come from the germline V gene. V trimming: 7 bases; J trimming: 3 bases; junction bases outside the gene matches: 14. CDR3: CASNINAGGAFYEQYF. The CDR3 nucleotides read TGTGCCAGCAACATAAATGCGGGAGGAGCCTTCTACGAGCAGTACTTC.

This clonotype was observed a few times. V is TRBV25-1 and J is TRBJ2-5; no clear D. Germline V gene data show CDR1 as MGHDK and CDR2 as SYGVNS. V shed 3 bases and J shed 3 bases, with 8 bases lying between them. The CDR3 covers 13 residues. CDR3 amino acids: CASSDSIKETQYF. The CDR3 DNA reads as TGTGCCAGCAGTGATTCCATAAAAGAGACCCAGTACTTC.

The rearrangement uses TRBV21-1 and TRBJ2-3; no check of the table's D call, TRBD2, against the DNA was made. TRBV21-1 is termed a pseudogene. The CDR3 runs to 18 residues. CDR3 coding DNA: TGTGCCAGCAGCAAAGTTTTGGGGACTAGCGGTTTTACAGATACGCAGTATTTT. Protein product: CASSKVLGTSGFTDTQYF.

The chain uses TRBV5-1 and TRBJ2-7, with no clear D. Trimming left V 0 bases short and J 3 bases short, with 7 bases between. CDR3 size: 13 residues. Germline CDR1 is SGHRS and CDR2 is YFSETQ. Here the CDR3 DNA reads TGCGCCAGCAGCTTGGAACGATTCTACGAGCAGTACTTC. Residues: CASSLERFYEQYF.

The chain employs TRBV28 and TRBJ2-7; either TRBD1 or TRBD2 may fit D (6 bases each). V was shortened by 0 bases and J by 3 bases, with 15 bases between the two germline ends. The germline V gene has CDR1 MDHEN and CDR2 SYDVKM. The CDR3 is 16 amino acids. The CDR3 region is CASSLWGAGLVYEQYF. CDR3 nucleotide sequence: TGTGCCAGCAGTTTATGGGGGGCGGGGCTGGTCTACGAGCAGTACTTC.

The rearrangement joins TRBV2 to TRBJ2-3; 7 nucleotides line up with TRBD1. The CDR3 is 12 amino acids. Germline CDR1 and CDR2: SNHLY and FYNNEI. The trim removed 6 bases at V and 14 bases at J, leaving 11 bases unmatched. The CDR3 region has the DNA TGTGCCAGCAGCCCCATAGGGGGCGAGGTGTATTTT. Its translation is CASSPIGGEVYF.

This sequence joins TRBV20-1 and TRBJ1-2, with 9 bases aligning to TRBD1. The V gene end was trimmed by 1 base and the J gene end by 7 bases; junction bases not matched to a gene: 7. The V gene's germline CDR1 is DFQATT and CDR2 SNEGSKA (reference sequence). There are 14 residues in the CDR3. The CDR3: CSARAGTGSSGYTF. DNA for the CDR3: TGCAGTGCTAGAGCTGGGACAGGGTCCAGTGGCTACACCTTC.

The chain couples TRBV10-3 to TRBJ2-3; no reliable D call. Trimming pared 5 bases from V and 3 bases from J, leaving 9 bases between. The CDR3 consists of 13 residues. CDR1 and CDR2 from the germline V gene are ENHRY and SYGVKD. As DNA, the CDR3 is TGTGCCATCAGTACCTCCGGGACAGATACGCAGTATTTT. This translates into CAISTSGTDTQYF.

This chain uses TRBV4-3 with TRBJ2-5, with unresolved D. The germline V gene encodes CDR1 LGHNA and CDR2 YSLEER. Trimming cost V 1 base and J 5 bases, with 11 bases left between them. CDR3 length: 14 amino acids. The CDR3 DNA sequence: TGCGCCAGCAGCCAAGCTTGGGTCAGGGAGACCCAGTACTTC. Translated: CASSQAWVRETQYF.

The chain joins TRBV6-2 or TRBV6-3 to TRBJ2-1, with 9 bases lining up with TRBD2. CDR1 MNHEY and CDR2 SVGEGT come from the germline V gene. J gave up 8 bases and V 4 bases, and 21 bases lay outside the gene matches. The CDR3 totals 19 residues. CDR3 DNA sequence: TGTGCCAGCAGTTTCCCTATTAATGGGGTCGCAGCGGGAGGAGATGAGCAGTTCTTC. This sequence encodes CASSFPINGVAAGGDEQFF.

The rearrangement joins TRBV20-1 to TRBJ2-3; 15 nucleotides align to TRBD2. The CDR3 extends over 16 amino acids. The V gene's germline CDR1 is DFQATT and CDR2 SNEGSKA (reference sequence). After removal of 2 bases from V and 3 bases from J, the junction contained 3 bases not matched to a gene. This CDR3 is CSARPGLAGGTDTQYF. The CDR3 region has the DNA TGCAGTGCTAGACCGGGACTAGCGGGAGGTACAGATACGCAGTATTTT.